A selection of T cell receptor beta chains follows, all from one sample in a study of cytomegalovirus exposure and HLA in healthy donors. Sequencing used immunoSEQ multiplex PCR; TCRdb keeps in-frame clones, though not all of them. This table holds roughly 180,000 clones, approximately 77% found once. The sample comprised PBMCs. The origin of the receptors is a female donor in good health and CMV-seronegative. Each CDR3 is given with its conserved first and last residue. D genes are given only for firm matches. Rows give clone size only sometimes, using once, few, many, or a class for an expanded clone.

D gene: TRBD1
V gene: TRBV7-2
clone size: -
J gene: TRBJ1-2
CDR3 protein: CASSASDREWYGYTF
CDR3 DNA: TGTGCCAGCAGCGCATCGGACAGGGAATGGTATGGCTACACCTTC

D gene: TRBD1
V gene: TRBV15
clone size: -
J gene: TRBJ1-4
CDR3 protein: CATSRDDRGREKLFF
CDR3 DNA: TGTGCCACCAGCAGAGATGACAGGGGGAGAGAAAAACTGTTTTTT

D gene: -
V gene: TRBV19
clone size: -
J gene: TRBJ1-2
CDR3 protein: CASSIAQGNGYTF
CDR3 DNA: TGTGCCAGTAGTATCGCACAGGGCAATGGCTACACCTTC

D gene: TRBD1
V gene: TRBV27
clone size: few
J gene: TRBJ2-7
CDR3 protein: CASSRFRGTYEQYF
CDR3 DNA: TGTGCCAGCAGTAGGTTCAGGGGGACCTACGAGCAGTACTTC

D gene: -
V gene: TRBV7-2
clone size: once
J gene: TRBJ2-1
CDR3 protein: CASSLWSVNNEQFF
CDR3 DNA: TGTGCCAGCAGCTTATGGAGCGTAAACAATGAGCAGTTCTTC

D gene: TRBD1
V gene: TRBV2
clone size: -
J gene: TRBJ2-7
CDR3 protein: CASSLTGGDVYEQYF
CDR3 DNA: TGTGCCAGCAGCCTGACAGGGGGAGATGTCTACGAGCAGTACTTC

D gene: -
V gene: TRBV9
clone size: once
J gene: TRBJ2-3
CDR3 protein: CASSVAPVPDTQYF
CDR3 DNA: TGTGCCAGCAGCGTAGCCCCGGTCCCAGATACGCAGTATTTT

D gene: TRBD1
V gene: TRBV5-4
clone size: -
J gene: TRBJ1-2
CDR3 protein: CASSSGQGNYGYTF
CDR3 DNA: TGTGCCAGCAGCTCTGGACAGGGTAACTATGGCTACACCTTC

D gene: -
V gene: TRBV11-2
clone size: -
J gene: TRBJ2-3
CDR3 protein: CASRDRGDTQYF
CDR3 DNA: TGTGCCAGCAGGGACCGGGGAGATACGCAGTATTTT

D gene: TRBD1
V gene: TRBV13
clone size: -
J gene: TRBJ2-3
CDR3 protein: CASSSGQGTDTQYF
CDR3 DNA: TGTGCCAGCAGCTCGGGACAGGGCACAGATACGCAGTATTTT

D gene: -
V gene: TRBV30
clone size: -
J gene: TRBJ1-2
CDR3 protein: CAWLGSYGYTF
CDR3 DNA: TGTGCCTGGTTGGGCTCCTATGGCTACACCTTC

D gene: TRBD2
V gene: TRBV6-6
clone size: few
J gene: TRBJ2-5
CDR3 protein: CASSSRLAGVQETQYF
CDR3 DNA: TGTGCCAGCAGTTCCCGACTAGCGGGGGTCCAAGAGACCCAGTACTTC

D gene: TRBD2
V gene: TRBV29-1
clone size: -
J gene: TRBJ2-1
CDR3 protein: CSVAPIRSHSGGRYNEQFF
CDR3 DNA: TGCAGCGTTGCGCCTATCAGGTCTCATTCGGGAGGTCGGTACAATGAGCAGTTCTTC

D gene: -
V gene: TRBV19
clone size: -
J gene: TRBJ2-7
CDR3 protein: CASSAAGSGAYEQYF
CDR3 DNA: TGTGCCAGTAGTGCCGCCGGGTCGGGGGCCTACGAGCAGTACTTC

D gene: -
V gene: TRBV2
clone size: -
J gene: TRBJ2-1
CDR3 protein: CASSPYNEQFF
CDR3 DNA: TGTGCCAGCAGTCCGTACAATGAGCAGTTCTTC

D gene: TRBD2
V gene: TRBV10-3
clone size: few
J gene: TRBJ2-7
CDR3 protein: CAISSGTSGDEQYF
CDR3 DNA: TGTGCCATCAGTTCCGGGACTAGCGGGGACGAGCAGTACTTC

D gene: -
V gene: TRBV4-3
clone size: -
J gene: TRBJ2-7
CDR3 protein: CASSPSWGRLPGGEQYF
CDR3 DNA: TGCGCCAGCAGCCCATCATGGGGACGGTTACCTGGAGGGGAGCAGTACTTC

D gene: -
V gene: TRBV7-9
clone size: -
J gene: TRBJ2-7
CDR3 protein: CASSPGGGLSYEQYF
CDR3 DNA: TGTGCCAGCAGCCCCGGAGGAGGACTCTCCTACGAGCAGTACTTC

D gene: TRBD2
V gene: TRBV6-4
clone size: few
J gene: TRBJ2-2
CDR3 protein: CASSRLAGGDNTGELFF
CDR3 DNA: TGTGCCAGCAGCCGACTAGCGGGAGGTGATAACACCGGGGAGCTGTTTTTT

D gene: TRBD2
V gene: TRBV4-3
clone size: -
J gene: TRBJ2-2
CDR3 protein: CASSQGGGTGELFF
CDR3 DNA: TGCGCCAGCAGCCAAGGGGGGGGCACCGGGGAGCTGTTTTTT

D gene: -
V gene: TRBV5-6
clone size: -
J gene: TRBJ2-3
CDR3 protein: CASSLGPASTDTQYF
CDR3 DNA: TGTGCCAGCAGCTTGGGCCCTGCGTCGACAGATACGCAGTATTTT

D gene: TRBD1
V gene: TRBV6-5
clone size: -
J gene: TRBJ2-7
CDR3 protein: CASSLAGTGDYEQYF
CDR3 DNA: TGTGCCAGCAGTCTTGCCGGGACAGGGGATTACGAGCAGTACTTC

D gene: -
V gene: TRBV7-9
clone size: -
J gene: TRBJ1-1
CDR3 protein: CASSPSRGLNTEAFF
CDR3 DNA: TGTGCCAGCAGCCCCAGCCGGGGATTGAACACTGAAGCTTTCTTT

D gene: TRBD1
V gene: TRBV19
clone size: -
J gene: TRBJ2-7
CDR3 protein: CASSPRGQGGNEQYF
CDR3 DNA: TGTGCCAGTAGTCCTCGGGGACAGGGTGGGAACGAGCAGTACTTC

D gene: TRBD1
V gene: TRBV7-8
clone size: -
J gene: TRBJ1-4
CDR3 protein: CASSLKGSDRGRTNEKLFF
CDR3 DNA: TGTGCCAGCAGCTTAAAGGGGTCCGACAGGGGGCGAACTAATGAAAAACTGTTTTTT

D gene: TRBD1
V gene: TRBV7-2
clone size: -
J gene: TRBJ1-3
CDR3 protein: CASSGRTGSGNTIYF
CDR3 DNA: TGTGCCAGCAGCGGAAGGACAGGGAGTGGAAACACCATATATTTT

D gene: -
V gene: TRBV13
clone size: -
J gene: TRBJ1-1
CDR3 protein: CASSLKEGGYMNTEAFF
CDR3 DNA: TGTGCCAGCAGCTTAAAGGAGGGGGGGTACATGAACACTGAAGCTTTCTTT

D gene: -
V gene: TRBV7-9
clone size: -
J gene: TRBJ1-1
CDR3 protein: CASSLDRTVTEAFF
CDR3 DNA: TGTGCCAGCAGCTTAGATCGGACAGTCACTGAAGCTTTCTTT

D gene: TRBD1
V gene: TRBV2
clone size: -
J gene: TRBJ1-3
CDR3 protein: CASSFGQASGNTIYF
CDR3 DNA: TGTGCCAGCAGTTTCGGACAGGCCTCTGGAAACACCATATATTTT

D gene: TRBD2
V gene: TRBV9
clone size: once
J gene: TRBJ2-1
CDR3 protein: CASSPSGRGTYNEQFF
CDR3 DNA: TGTGCCAGCAGCCCTAGCGGGAGGGGAACCTACAATGAGCAGTTCTTC

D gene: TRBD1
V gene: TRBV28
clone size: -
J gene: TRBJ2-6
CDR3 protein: CASSDRAGANVLTF
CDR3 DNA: TGTGCCAGCAGCGACAGGGCCGGGGCCAACGTCCTGACTTTC

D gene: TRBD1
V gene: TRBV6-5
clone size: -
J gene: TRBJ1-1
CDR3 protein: CASSYRTGLEAFF
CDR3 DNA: TGTGCCAGCAGTTACCGGACAGGGCTGGAAGCTTTCTTT

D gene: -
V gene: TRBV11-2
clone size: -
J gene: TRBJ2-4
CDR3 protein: CASSGGGALAKNIQYF
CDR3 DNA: TGTGCCAGCAGCGGAGGGGGGGCTTTAGCCAAAAACATTCAGTACTTC

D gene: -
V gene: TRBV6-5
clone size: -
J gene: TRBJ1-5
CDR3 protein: CASSSGGSGSNQPQHF
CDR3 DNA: TGTGCCAGCAGTTCCGGGGGATCGGGTAGCAATCAGCCCCAGCATTTT

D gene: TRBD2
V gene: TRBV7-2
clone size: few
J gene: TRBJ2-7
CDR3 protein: CASSLVLAGGREQYF
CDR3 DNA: TGTGCCAGCAGCTTAGTACTAGCGGGGGGGAGGGAGCAGTACTTC

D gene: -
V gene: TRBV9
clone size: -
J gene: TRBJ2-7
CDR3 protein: CASASSGSYEQYF
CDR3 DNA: TGTGCCAGCGCCTCCAGCGGTTCCTACGAGCAGTACTTC

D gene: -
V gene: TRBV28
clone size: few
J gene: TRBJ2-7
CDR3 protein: CASTPIALMGLYEQYF
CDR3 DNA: TGTGCCAGCACCCCAATAGCCCTGATGGGGCTCTACGAGCAGTACTTC

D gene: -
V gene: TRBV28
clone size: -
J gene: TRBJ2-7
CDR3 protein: CASSPRLVRYEQYF
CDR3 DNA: TGTGCCAGCAGTCCGCGACTAGTACGCTACGAGCAGTACTTC

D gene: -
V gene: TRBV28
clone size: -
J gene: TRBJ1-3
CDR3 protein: CASSLSRGFGNTIYF
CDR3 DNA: TGTGCCAGCAGTTTGTCCAGGGGTTTTGGAAACACCATATATTTT

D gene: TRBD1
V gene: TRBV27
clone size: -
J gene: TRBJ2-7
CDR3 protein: CASRCPGTGFDEQYF
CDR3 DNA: TGTGCCAGCAGGTGTCCCGGGACAGGGTTCGACGAGCAGTACTTC

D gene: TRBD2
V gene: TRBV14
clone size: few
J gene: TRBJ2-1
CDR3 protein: CASSPTIGLAGNNEQFF
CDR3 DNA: TGTGCCAGCAGCCCAACCATAGGACTAGCGGGGAACAATGAGCAGTTCTTC

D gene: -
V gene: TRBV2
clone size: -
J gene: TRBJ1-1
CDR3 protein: CASTRQPLNTEAFF
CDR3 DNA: TGTGCCAGCACCAGGCAGCCATTGAACACTGAAGCTTTCTTT